The present TCR beta chain was sequenced within a study of CD8 T cells in ankylosing spondylitis. The study's findings and limits: According to the report, clones linked to the disease were significantly enriched in matched synovial fluid samples taken from ankylosing spondylitis patients. Clones that were linked to disease were CD8+ and were relatively rare in peripheral blood. A motif in TCR beta, a set of eight highly homologous variants, appeared characteristic of ankylosing spondylitis blood. Before this, some motif variants had been reported in reactive arthritis synovial fluid and blood.

This clonotype has a handful of counts. Its antigen remains unidentified. By quantitative 5'-RACE with molecular barcodes, the TCR beta libraries were made. MiXCR was run by TCRdb on the 5' RACE reads, yielding one entry per CDR3 protein. The sample has approximately 500,000 distinct CDR3 sequences; roughly 13% are singletons. The sequencing input was blood, either unsorted or a sorted T cell fraction (not recorded which). This receptor was taken from a male donor with ankylosing spondylitis.

The chain's CDR3 is CSAGGTGSDPWELFF. CDR3 bases: TGCAGTGCTGGGGGGACAGGGAGTGATCCCTGGGAGCTGTTTTTT. This chain connects TRBV20-1 to TRBJ2-2; 9 nucleotides line up with TRBD1. This CDR3 has 15 residues. Losses at the gene ends were 5 bases for V and 9 bases for J; bases not matched to a gene: 13. In germline, CDR1 is DFQATT, CDR2 SNEGSKA (reference sequence).